The rows below give T cell receptor beta chains drawn from one sample of a study of cytomegalovirus exposure and HLA in healthy donors. The repertoire was sequenced with immunoSEQ multiplex PCR; TCRdb's copy has only in-frame clones and lacks some. The sample records approximately 160,000 clones, about 81% being singletons. Sample: PBMCs. The receptors were gathered from a young woman in good health and CMV-seronegative. CDR3s include the opening cysteine and the closing phenylalanine or tryptophan.

v_call cdr3_aa
TRBV19 CASSFHLHETPDYGYTF
TRBV6-5 CASSYLQGSGELFF
TRBV28 CASATPDNEQFF
TRBV29-1 CSVTPGLSPGMNTEAFF
TRBV7-2 CASSVLAVGMGGELFF
TRBV7-9 CASSFPGGHLFF
TRBV11-2 CASSLDLLADYNEQFF
TRBV19 CASSTTGNTEAFF
TRBV28 CASSSSGLNTEAFF
TRBV20-1 CSAPDNYEQYF
TRBV5-1 CASSLELAGGFGRIQYF
TRBV5-1 CASSSGTRSGELFF
TRBV19 CASSFIRGRGYGYTF
TRBV6-6 CASRGTLMEKLFF
TRBV5-1 CASSLYAGMNTEAFF
TRBV25-1 CASSTKQGRGETQYF
TRBV28 CASTLSGGNTIYF
TRBV27 CASSLWWSGPNTEAFF
TRBV10-3 CAISAGTGGEAFF
TRBV19 CASSTIAGVNNEQFF
TRBV4-1 CASSRGTESSYEQYF
TRBV19 CASKEGHYSPLHF
TRBV7-9 CASSLQGGHNSPLHF
TRBV12-5 CASGLEQGAYEQYF
TRBV9 CASSVEQGSMGNQPQHF
TRBV6-6 CASSLQAYSYEQYF